The 13 T cell receptor beta chains in this list originate from one sample, sequenced in a study of shared clonotypes between healthy human individuals. Sequencing was performed with immunoSEQ multiplex PCR; in TCRdb, only in-frame clones are kept and a portion is missing. The sample has some 1,900,000 clones; over 85% are singletons. CD45RO-negative cells were positively selected for CCR7, leaving out terminally differentiated effector memory CD45RA+ cells. Sequencing was carried out using naive CD8+ T cells sorted from blood. These receptors came from a man aged 18-30 years in good health.

In DNA, the CDR3 is TGTGCCAGCAGCCCCGGGACTACATTCAGGGACCAGTACTTC. This gives the protein CASSPGTTFRDQYF. This sequence joins TRBV5-6 and TRBJ2-5; 7 bases agree with TRBD2. The CDR3 spans 14 residues. V lost 4 bases and J lost 10; bases outside the gene matches: 13. Per germline, CDR1 SGHDT and CDR2 YYEEEE.

The chain links TRBV4-3 to TRBJ2-7; D might be TRBD1 (5 bases). V was pared by 2 bases and J by 4 bases, with 9 bases between. CDR3 size: 13 residues. Per the germline V gene, CDR1 is LGHNA and CDR2 is YSLEER. DNA of the CDR3: TGCGCCAGCAGCCAACACAGGTCGTACGAGCAGTACTTC. Protein sequence: CASSQHRSYEQYF.

The rearrangement uses TRBV28 and TRBJ2-7; D gene unclear. Deletions cut 8 bases from V and 3 bases from J, with 20 bases between. The CDR3 consists of 15 residues. In germline, CDR1 is MDHEN, CDR2 SYDVKM. The CDR3 DNA reads TGTGCCAGCTACGACCATAAAGGCGTCGGCTACGAGCAGTACTTC. It specifies CASYDHKGVGYEQYF.

V is TRBV5-3 and J is TRBJ1-2; TRBD1 matches 9 bases. TRBV5-3 has ORF status, its function being uncertain. There are 15 residues in the CDR3. V trimming: 4 bases; J trimming: 5 bases; junction bases outside the gene matches: 9. The CDR3, as DNA: TGTGCCAGAAGCCCCCGGGACAGGGAAGGGTATGGCTACACCTTC. Protein sequence: CARSPRDREGYGYTF.

The J gene is TRBJ2-2, the V gene TRBV29-1; D possibly uses TRBD1 or TRBD2 (5 bases each). Germline CDR1 is SQVTM and CDR2 is ANQGSEA. The length of the CDR3 is 16 residues. Trimming pared 6 bases from V and 1 base from J, leaving 18 bases between. The CDR3 region is CSVAGASSLNTGELFF. The CDR3 region has the DNA TGCAGCGTGGCCGGGGCTTCATCGTTGAACACCGGGGAGCTGTTTTTT.

This clone appeared once. Within the sample, other DNA sequences also encode this same CDR3. This chain uses TRBV6-6 with TRBJ1-1; 8 bases agree with TRBD1. With 2 bases clipped from V and 1 base from J, the junction kept 0 bases outside the gene matches. CDR3 length: 14 amino acids. CDR1 and CDR2 from the germline V gene are MNHNY and SVGAGI (reference sequence). In DNA, the CDR3 is TGTGCCAGCAGTTACGGACAGGGGAACACTGAAGCTTTCTTT. Its protein product is CASSYGQGNTEAFF.

Worth noting for this clone: The sample holds other DNA sequences that translate to the same CDR3. The chain employs TRBV5-4 and TRBJ2-7; weak D call: TRBD2 (6 bases). Germline V lookup: CDR1 SGHNT, CDR2 YYREEE (reference sequence). V was pared by 2 bases and J by 2 bases, with 8 bases between. The CDR3 has 13 residues. Written as DNA, the CDR3 is TGTGCCAGCAGCTTCGCGGGGACCTACGAGCAGTACTTC. The encoded protein is CASSFAGTYEQYF. Together with reference TRBV5-4 and TRBJ2-7, the CDR3 gives the full variable domain: ETGVTQSPTHLIKTRGQQVTLRCSSQSGHNTVSWYQQALGQGPQFIFQYYREEENGRGNFPPRFSGLQFPNYSSELNVNALELDDSALYLCASSFAGTYEQYFGPGTRLTVT.

This clone was seen only once. The chain joins TRBV6-1 to TRBJ2-1; TRBD2 might be the D (5 bases). Trimming took 0 bases from V and 9 from J, leaving 9 bases between them. The germline V gene encodes CDR1 MNHNS and CDR2 SASEGT. The CDR3 consists of 13 residues. The CDR3 region is CASSEAGEAEQFF. The DNA for the CDR3 is TGTGCCAGCAGTGAAGCGGGAGAAGCTGAGCAGTTCTTC.

This sequence joins TRBV28 and TRBJ1-2; possible D gene TRBD1, 6 bases. V was pared by 7 bases and J by 8 bases, with 20 bases between. CDR3 length: 14 amino acids. Germline loops: CDR1 MDHEN, CDR2 SYDVKM. The CDR3, as DNA: TGTGCCAGCACGGGGGCGATAAGAAGGGAGGGCTACACCTTC. This translates into CASTGAIRREGYTF.

Remarks on this clone: The sample has other DNA sequences that encode this CDR3 too. The chain links TRBV5-5 to TRBJ2-7; D is unclear. Per the germline V gene, CDR1 is SGHKS and CDR2 is YYEKEE (reference sequence). Trimming removed 0 bases from V and 1 base from J, with 5 bases in between. The CDR3 is made up of 13 amino acids. CDR3 loop: CASSLAVSYEQYF. CDR3 sequence (DNA): TGTGCCAGCAGCTTGGCGGTTTCCTACGAGCAGTACTTC.

V usage is TRBV12-2 and J usage is TRBJ2-7; TRBD1 is taken as the D call from the table, unchecked against the DNA. TRBV12-2 is a known pseudogene. This CDR3 region has 17 residues. This chain's CDR3 is CASRLADGTGDPYEQYF. The CDR3 DNA sequence: TGTGCAAGTCGCTTAGCCGATGGGACAGGGGACCCCTACGAGCAGTACTTC.

This sequence joins TRBV9 and TRBJ2-2; 14 nucleotides match TRBD2. There are 17 residues in the CDR3. Per germline, CDR1 SGDLS and CDR2 YYNGEE. V was pared by 5 bases and J by 6 bases, with 9 bases of the junction left unmatched. The CDR3 is CASSPTGTSGSPGELFF. The DNA for the CDR3 is TGTGCCAGCAGTCCAACCGGGACTAGCGGGAGCCCCGGGGAGCTGTTTTTT.

The chain carries TRBV20-1 and TRBJ1-1; D is undetermined. Per germline, CDR1 DFQATT and CDR2 SNEGSKA (reference sequence). Trimming took 7 bases from V and 6 from J, leaving 12 bases between them. This CDR3 has 11 amino acids. CDR3 coding DNA: TGCAGTGTTCAAATGAGCGCTGAAGCTTTCTTT. Encoded protein: CSVQMSAEAFF.